Listed below are T cell receptor beta chains from one sample, sequenced in a study of cytomegalovirus exposure and HLA in healthy donors. Sequencing was performed with immunoSEQ multiplex PCR; in TCRdb, only in-frame clones are kept and a portion is missing. The data contain approximately 100,000 clones, roughly four fifths of them singletons. Input material: PBMCs. These receptors originate from a man in his fifties in good health and CMV-seronegative. Both conserved end residues are part of each CDR3. Each record gives: V gene, J gene, D gene, clone size, CDR3 protein, CDR3 DNA. A D gene is named only where the DNA matches it firmly. Size is omitted from some rows. Given values are once, few, many or a class for expanded clones.

TRBV5-5	TRBJ2-3	TRBD1	few	CASSLGGQGTDTQYF	TGTGCCAGCAGCTTGGGGGGACAGGGCACAGATACGCAGTATTTT
TRBV30	TRBJ2-7	-	once	CAWKELSYEQYF	TGTGCCTGGAAAGAGCTTTCCTACGAGCAGTACTTC
TRBV5-6	TRBJ2-3	TRBD2	-	CASSPKGRGDTDTQYF	TGTGCCAGCAGCCCGAAAGGGCGGGGGGACACAGATACGCAGTATTTT
TRBV5-5	TRBJ1-2	TRBD1	-	CASSLYTGGYGYTF	TGTGCCAGCAGCTTGTACACAGGGGGTTATGGCTACACCTTC
TRBV18	TRBJ2-7	TRBD1	-	CASSPGLGAGGYYEQYF	TGTGCCAGCTCACCGGGACTGGGGGCAGGGGGCTACTACGAGCAGTACTTC
TRBV5-4	TRBJ2-7	TRBD1	-	CAGSRGQSYEQYF	TGTGCCGGCAGCCGGGGACAGTCCTACGAGCAGTACTTC
TRBV27	TRBJ1-5	TRBD1	-	CASSLGQPNQPQHF	TGTGCCAGCAGTCTGGGACAGCCCAATCAGCCCCAGCATTTT
TRBV15	TRBJ2-5	TRBD1	-	CATSRDREETQYF	TGTGCCACCAGCAGGGACAGGGAAGAGACCCAGTACTTC
TRBV27	TRBJ2-1	TRBD2	many	CASSLYPPSGYSYNEQFF	TGTGCCAGCAGTTTATACCCTCCTAGCGGTTATTCCTACAATGAGCAGTTCTTC
TRBV19	TRBJ2-1	TRBD2	-	CASSALSGGKNEQFF	TGTGCCAGTAGTGCCCTCTCGGGGGGTAAGAATGAGCAGTTCTTC
TRBV19	TRBJ1-2	-	-	CASSFGQNYGYTF	TGTGCCAGTAGTTTCGGACAAAACTATGGCTACACCTTC
TRBV25-1	TRBJ1-6	-	-	CASSDAGGLRSPLHF	TGTGCCAGCAGTGATGCGGGAGGGCTACGGTCACCCCTCCACTTT
TRBV5-1	TRBJ1-4	-	-	CASSFGFTNEKLFF	TGCGCCAGCAGCTTCGGGTTTACTAATGAAAAACTGTTTTTT
TRBV10-1	TRBJ1-1	-	-	CASSGMDTEAFF	TGCGCCAGCAGCGGGATGGACACTGAAGCTTTCTTT
TRBV20-1	TRBJ2-5	-	few	CSARSTTQYF	TGCAGTGCCCGATCTACGACCCAGTACTTC
TRBV19	TRBJ1-4	TRBD1	few	CASSYLGQGNFEKLFF	TGTGCCAGTAGTTACCTCGGACAGGGCAACTTTGAAAAACTGTTTTTT
TRBV5-1	TRBJ2-2	TRBD2	-	CASSKRGDTGELFF	TGCGCCAGCAGCAAACGGGGGGACACCGGGGAGCTGTTTTTT
TRBV6-5	TRBJ1-5	-	few	CASSTGFNQPQHF	TGTGCCAGTTCGACAGGATTCAATCAGCCCCAGCATTTT
TRBV6-5	TRBJ2-2	TRBD1	-	CASKPDRGPTGELFF	TGTGCCAGCAAACCGGACAGGGGGCCCACCGGGGAGCTGTTTTTT
TRBV7-6	TRBJ1-2	TRBD1	-	CASSPGQDYGYTF	TGTGCCAGCAGCCCCGGACAGGACTATGGCTACACCTTC
TRBV19	TRBJ1-2	-	-	CASSTEGSYGYTF	TGTGCCAGTAGTACGGAGGGGAGCTATGGCTACACCTTC
TRBV10-3	TRBJ2-7	TRBD2	few	CAISESGRGGSYEQYF	TGTGCCATCAGTGAGTCAGGTCGGGGGGGCTCTTACGAGCAGTACTTC
TRBV6-1	TRBJ2-1	-	-	CASSEGAGNSYNEQFF	TGTGCCAGCAGTGAAGGGGCCGGGAACTCCTACAATGAGCAGTTCTTC
TRBV6-1	TRBJ2-4	-	-	CASSEARDIQYF	TGTGCCAGCAGTGAAGCGAGGGACATTCAGTACTTC
TRBV18	TRBJ2-7	-	-	CASSPQAGNEQYF	TGTGCCAGCTCACCACAGGCAGGGAACGAGCAGTACTTC
TRBV28	TRBJ1-5	-	-	CASSFYSSNQPQHF	TGTGCCAGCAGTTTTTACAGTAGCAATCAGCCCCAGCATTTT
TRBV7-3	TRBJ2-3	TRBD1	-	CASSPTGGFTDTQYF	TGTGCCAGCAGCCCGACAGGGGGTTTCACAGATACGCAGTATTTT
TRBV15	TRBJ2-7	-	-	CATSRDTAYEQYF	TGTGCCACCTCCCGGGACACAGCCTACGAGCAGTACTTC
TRBV9	TRBJ2-7	TRBD1	-	CASSVDRGSGYEQYF	TGTGCCAGCAGCGTCGACAGGGGGTCGGGTTACGAGCAGTACTTC
TRBV5-1	TRBJ2-1	-	-	CASSLTTSSYNEQFF	TGCGCCAGCAGCTTGACAACCTCTTCCTACAATGAGCAGTTCTTC
TRBV2	TRBJ2-3	-	-	CASKRDTDTQYF	TGTGCCAGCAAGAGAGACACAGATACGCAGTATTTT
TRBV9	TRBJ2-1	TRBD2	-	CASSVVGGTSNEQFF	TGTGCCAGCAGCGTAGTGGGGGGGACTAGCAATGAGCAGTTCTTC
TRBV9	TRBJ2-3	TRBD2	-	CASRPAGGSGADTQYF	TGTGCCAGCAGACCCGCGGGCGGGAGCGGAGCAGATACGCAGTATTTT
TRBV7-7	TRBJ2-5	TRBD1	few	CASSSRDRGQETQYF	TGTGCCAGCAGCTCGAGGGACAGGGGCCAAGAGACCCAGTACTTC
TRBV7-2	TRBJ2-1	TRBD2	-	CASSLGTSVNEQFF	TGTGCCAGCAGCCTGGGGACTAGTGTCAATGAGCAGTTCTTC
TRBV28	TRBJ1-4	-	-	CASSLTQDNEKLFF	TGTGCCAGCAGTTTGACTCAAGATAATGAAAAACTGTTTTTT
TRBV7-8	TRBJ1-4	TRBD1	few	CASSRSGGVNEKLFF	TGTGCCAGCAGCAGATCAGGGGGTGTAAATGAAAAACTGTTTTTT
TRBV5-1	TRBJ1-3	-	once	CASSLEGVPSGNTIYF	TGCGCCAGCAGCTTGGAGGGGGTCCCTTCTGGAAACACCATATATTTT
TRBV5-4	TRBJ2-1	-	-	CASSFAGLSVEQFF	TGTGCCAGCAGTTTCGCGGGGCTGTCGGTTGAGCAGTTCTTC
TRBV9	TRBJ1-4	-	-	CASSETGHNEKLFF	TGTGCCAGCAGCGAGACAGGACATAATGAAAAACTGTTTTTT